This T cell receptor beta chain was recovered during a study of Graves' ophthalmopathy and Graves' hyperthyroidism (dated by TCRdb to the late 2010s). Turning to the overall study: Peripheral blood samples were taken at the time of initial diagnosis, before any treatment was given. TCR beta repertoire signatures were used to distinguish Graves' ophthalmopathy from Graves' hyperthyroidism and to predict progression to ophthalmopathy. In total, some 130 blood samples were TCR-sequenced: around 42 ophthalmopathy, some 75 hyperthyroidism and 17 hyperthyroidism-to-ophthalmopathy patients. To explore V-J signatures that separate ophthalmopathy from hyperthyroidism, a discovery set of about 100 patients was enrolled, consisting of 43 with ophthalmopathy and some 56 with stable hyperthyroidism. An independent validation cohort comprised roughly 20 hyperthyroidism patients and roughly 15 patients who later progressed from hyperthyroidism to ophthalmopathy. In more than five hyperthyroidism patients, T-cell repertoires of thyroid tissue and blood were compared. After sampling, hyperthyroidism patients received methimazole starting at 30 mg daily, and ophthalmopathy patients received high-dose intravenous methylprednisolone. The 100 discovery patients were randomly split 7:3 into training and test sets.

Hyperthyroidism was defined as stable when no progression to ophthalmopathy occurred within 18 months of follow-up. Patients with hyperthyroidism were aged 18 to 65 years, had been newly diagnosed, and had a disease duration of less than 2 months. Patients were excluded if they had other autoimmune diseases, uncontrolled infections, pregnancy or lactation. Diagnosis relied on clinical symptoms, serum thyroxine, TRAb, thyroid ultrasound and orbital computed tomography. PBMCs were isolated from more than 8 ml of fresh peripheral blood by Ficoll-Paque density gradient centrifugation. Total RNA was extracted using Trizol reagent, and RNA quality was checked on an Agilent 2100 Bioanalyzer. Broader findings and caveats from the paper: Among expanded thyroid clonotypes with frequency above 0.001, most also showed up in blood, which suggests that blood repertoires may reflect the thyroid immune response. No statistical method was used to predetermine the sample size, and group allocation was not hidden from the investigators. In validation, the model predicted ophthalmopathy progression with about 64% sensitivity and roughly 72% specificity; 12 predicted patients were CT-confirmed with GO in a median of 6.5 months. In cross-validation, the 13-signature model distinguished ophthalmopathy from stable hyperthyroidism with around 90% sensitivity and roughly 81% specificity, while in the test set the corresponding values were about 80% and 75%.

This clonotype has just a few counts. The antigen it recognizes is unknown. Base-call qualities are not available, and no considerably larger clone is one nucleotide away. For repertoire sequencing, the TCR beta CDR3 regions were amplified from RNA transcripts. The first round of RT-PCR was done with HTBI primers and the Qiagen OneStep RT-PCR kit, and was followed by a second round of multiplex PCR, then size selection and purification. Libraries were sequenced on an Illumina HiSeq2000 using paired-end 100 bp reads. As for the original processing: SOAPnuke was used to process the reads, removing any read that contained adapters or uncalled bases, had a mean Phred below 15, or lacked an exact match to the constant primer or identifier. COPE v1.2.5 was used to merge the high-quality paired reads. Clonotypes were defined as unique nucleotide sequences and were aligned to IMGT TRB V, D and J references using MiTCR v1.1. The analysis was limited to V-J combinations with a frequency above 0.0001, which together covered about 99% of repertoires. For each V-J combination, a TCR clonal expansion and chaos score was defined as the ratio of F50 clonal expansion to chaos observed in the TCRdist matrix. Features were reduced by Welch's t-statistics and random forest to around 13 V-J combinations, which fed a naive Bayes classifier. The Morisita-Horn index was used to measure how similar the thyroid and blood repertoires were. Clones were called with MiXCR by TCRdb after fastp trimmed the public reads at Q25, and only in-frame beta chains were retained. A single entry per CDR3 protein holds the most common genes and DNA from its merged rows. TCRdb assigned the V and J calls; the authors' analysis was not used. A total of a few hundred thousand distinct CDR3 sequences appear in this sample, just over 15% of them only once. The ten most abundant clones make up 7% of the sample.

The specimen was peripheral blood. This sequence was found in a woman younger than 35 with stable Graves' hyperthyroidism. Donor details come from another sample of the same person, matched by shared clones.

The CDR3 in this case is CASTPLNTEAFF. The nucleotide sequence reads TGTGCCAGTACCCCGTTGAACACTGAAGCTTTCTTT. The sequence joins TRBV19 to TRBJ1-1; the D gene is not confidently resolved. The junction shows trimming of 7 bases on V and 0 bases on J, plus 6 bases between the germline ends. The CDR3, from cysteine to phenylalanine, totals 12 residues. Just CDR3 DNA is preserved here, 36 bases in frame from base 1. The germline V gene (reference sequence) supplies CDR1 LNHDA and CDR2 SQIVND.